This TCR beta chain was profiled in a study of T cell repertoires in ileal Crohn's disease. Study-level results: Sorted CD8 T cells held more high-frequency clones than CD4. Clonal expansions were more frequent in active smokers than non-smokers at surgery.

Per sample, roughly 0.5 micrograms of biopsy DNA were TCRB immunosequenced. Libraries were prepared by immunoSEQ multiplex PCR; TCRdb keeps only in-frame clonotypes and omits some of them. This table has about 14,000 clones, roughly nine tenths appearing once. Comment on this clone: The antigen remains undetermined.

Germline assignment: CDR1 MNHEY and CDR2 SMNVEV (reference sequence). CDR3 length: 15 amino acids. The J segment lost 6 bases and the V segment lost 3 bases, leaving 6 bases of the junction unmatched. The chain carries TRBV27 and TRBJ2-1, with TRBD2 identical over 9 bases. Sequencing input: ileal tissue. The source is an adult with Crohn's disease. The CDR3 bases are TGTGCCAGCAGTTTGAAGGCGGGGGGGCCCAATGAGCAGTTCTTC. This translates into CASSLKAGGPNEQFF.